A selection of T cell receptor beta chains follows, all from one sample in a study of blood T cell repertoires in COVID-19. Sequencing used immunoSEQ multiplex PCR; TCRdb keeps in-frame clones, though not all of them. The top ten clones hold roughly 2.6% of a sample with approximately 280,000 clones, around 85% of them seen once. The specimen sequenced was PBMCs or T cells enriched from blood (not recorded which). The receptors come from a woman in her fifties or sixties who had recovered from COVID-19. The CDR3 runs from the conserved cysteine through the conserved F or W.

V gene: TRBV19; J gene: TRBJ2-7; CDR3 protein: CASSIGTSEQYF
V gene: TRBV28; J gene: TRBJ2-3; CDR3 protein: CASSPAWGGDTDTQYF
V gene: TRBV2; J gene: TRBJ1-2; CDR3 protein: CASSGRLGGNGYTF
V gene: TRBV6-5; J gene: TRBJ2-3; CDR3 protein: CASSYGSGGFTDTQYF
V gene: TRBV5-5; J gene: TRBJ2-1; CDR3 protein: CASSLRGSLYNEQFF
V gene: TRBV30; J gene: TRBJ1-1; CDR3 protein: CAWSRTGLFEAFF
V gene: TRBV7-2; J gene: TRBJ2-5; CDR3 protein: CASSLWGGSETQYF
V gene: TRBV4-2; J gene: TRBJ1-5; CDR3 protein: CASSRAGDQPQHF
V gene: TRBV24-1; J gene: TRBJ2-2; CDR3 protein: CATSEAGGTTGELFF
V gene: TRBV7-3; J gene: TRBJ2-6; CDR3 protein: CASSLLGRAGANVLTF
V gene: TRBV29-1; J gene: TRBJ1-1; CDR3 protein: CSVAQAPNTEAFF
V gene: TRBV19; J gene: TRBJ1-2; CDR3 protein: CASSPGGFTNYGYTF
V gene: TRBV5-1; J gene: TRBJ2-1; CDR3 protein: CASTRTASYNEQFF
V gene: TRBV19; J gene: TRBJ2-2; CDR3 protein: CASSIDLFGRGRVGELFF
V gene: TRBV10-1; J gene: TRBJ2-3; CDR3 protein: CASSESGASTDTQYF
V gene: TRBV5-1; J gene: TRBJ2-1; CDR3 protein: CASSLHVNEQFF
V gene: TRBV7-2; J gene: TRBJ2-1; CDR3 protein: CASSLAGEGISEQFF
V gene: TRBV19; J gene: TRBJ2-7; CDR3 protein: CASSQTAPRAGVVPRQQYF
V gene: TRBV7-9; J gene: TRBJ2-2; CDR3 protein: CASSLDPRGASGELFF
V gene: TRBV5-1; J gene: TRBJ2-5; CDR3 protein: CASSYPQGELQETQYF
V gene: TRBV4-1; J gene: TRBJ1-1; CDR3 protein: CASTQGRSTEAFF
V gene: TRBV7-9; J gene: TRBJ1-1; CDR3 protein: CASSPRQGGAEAFF
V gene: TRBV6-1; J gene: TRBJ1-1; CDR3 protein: CASSEKTGSGDTEAFF
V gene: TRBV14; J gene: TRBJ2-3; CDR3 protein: CASRSGTDTQYF
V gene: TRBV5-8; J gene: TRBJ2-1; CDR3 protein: CASILRDMGYNEQFF
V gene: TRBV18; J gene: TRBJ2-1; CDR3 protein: CASSPQVPSGVNEQFF
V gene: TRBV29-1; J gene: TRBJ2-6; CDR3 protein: CSARDSGSGANVLTF
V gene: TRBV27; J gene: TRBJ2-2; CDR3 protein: CASSLSRVPGELFF
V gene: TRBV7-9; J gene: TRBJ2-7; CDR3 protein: CASSRDMKPYEQYF
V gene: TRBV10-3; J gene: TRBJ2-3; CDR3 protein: CAISRLGMDTQYF
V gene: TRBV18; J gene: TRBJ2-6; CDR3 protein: CASSRETRTSGANVLTF